This T cell receptor (beta chain) was profiled in a study of monozygotic twins with inflammatory bowel disease. Worth noting for this clonotype: Its antigen is currently unknown.

CDR3 size: 13 residues. Germline V gives CDR1 SGHDN, CDR2 FVKESK. Study-level points and caveats: Clonotype overlap with others was lower in IBD patients than in healthy twins, a difference that was greatest with disease activity.

TCRdb re-called the 5' RACE reads and shows each CDR3 protein once, DNA omitted. This repertoire includes some 400,000 distinct CDR3 sequences. What was sequenced was blood. The clonotype comes from a human donor with ulcerative colitis or Crohn's disease, or a healthy co-twin of an affected twin (not recorded which). The V gene is TRBV14, the J gene TRBJ2-4; TCRdb gives TRBD1 as the D gene, but with no DNA this cannot be confirmed. The CDR3 spells CASSRLTVGIQYF.